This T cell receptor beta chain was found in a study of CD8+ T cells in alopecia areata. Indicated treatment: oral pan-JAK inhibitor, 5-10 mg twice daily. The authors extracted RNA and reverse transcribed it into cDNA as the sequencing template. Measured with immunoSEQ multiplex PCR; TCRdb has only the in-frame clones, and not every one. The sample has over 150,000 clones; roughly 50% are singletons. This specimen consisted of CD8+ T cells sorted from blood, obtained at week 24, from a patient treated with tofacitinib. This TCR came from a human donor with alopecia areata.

The DNA for the CDR3 is TGCGCCAGCAGCCAAGCCGGAGGTCGGAATGAGCAGTTCTTC. As protein: CASSQAGGRNEQFF. This rearrangement joins TRBV4-1 to TRBJ2-1, with D possibly being TRBD2 (5 bases). The CDR3 spans 14 residues. V lost 1 base and J lost 7, with 11 bases in between. The V gene's germline CDR1 is MGHRA and CDR2 YSYEKL.